The 25 T cell receptor beta chains reported below all come from one sample, sequenced in a study of blood T cell repertoires in COVID-19. The data were produced by immunoSEQ multiplex PCR, yet TCRdb's version contains in-frame clones alone and is incomplete. The repertoire has 100,000 or so clones, over 75% of them found once; the top ten carry around a tenth. Sequenced sample: peripheral blood. The receptors derive from a woman in her thirties with acute or convalescent COVID-19.

CDR3 DNA sequence: TGCGCCAGCAGCCGATCCCCCTCCGGTGCCTCCTACGAGCAGTACTTC. Translation gives CASSRSPSGASYEQYF. This chain connects TRBV4-1 to TRBJ2-7, with D unclear. The CDR3 is 16 amino acids. Germline assignment: CDR1 MGHRA and CDR2 YSYEKL. V lost 4 bases and J lost 0, with 16 bases in between.

The V call is TRBV27, the J call TRBJ2-7; 9 bases are a match to TRBD2. CDR1 MNHEY and CDR2 SMNVEV come from the germline V gene (reference sequence). Unmatched junction bases numbered 8, after V lost 1 base and J lost 7 bases. CDR3 length equals 15 residues. The CDR3 DNA reads as TGTGCCAGCAGTTTATATCCGGGGGGACTAGCAGAGCAGTACTTC. This codes for CASSLYPGGLAEQYF.

Here the CDR3 DNA reads TGTGCCAGCAGCGTAGGGACAGGGGGCATGTACGAGCAGTACTTC. The encoded protein is CASSVGTGGMYEQYF. The chain combines TRBV9 with TRBJ2-7, with 11 positions matching TRBD1. V lost 0 bases and J lost 4; bases outside the gene matches: 3. CDR1 is SGDLS, CDR2 YYNGEE, per germline. The CDR3 loop spans 15 amino acids.

The chain has TRBV7-9 and TRBJ2-7, with 8 bases aligning to TRBD2. CDR3 length: 16 amino acids. The J segment lost 4 bases and the V segment lost 1 base, leaving 9 bases of the junction unmatched. Per germline, CDR1 SEHNR and CDR2 FQNEAQ (reference sequence). CDR3: CASSLGNLAGGYEQYF. In DNA, the CDR3 is TGTGCCAGCAGCTTAGGCAACCTAGCGGGCGGGTACGAGCAGTACTTC.

V is TRBV7-9 and J is TRBJ2-7, with TRBD1 identical over 9 bases. CDR1 and CDR2 (germline): SEHNR, FQNEAQ (reference sequence). This CDR3 has 14 residues. The V segment lost 4 bases and the J segment 3 bases; nucleotides outside the gene matches: 4. The CDR3 loop reads CASSSGTGFYEQYF. The CDR3 DNA is TGTGCCAGCAGCTCCGGGACAGGGTTCTACGAGCAGTACTTC.

CDR3 in amino acids: CASRFGQGRVGYGYTF. The CDR3, as DNA: TGTGCAAGTCGCTTCGGACAGGGTAGGGTCGGCTATGGCTACACCTTC. The rearrangement uses TRBV12-2 and TRBJ1-2; the listed D gene, TRBD1, was not tested against the DNA. TRBV12-2 is a known pseudogene. The CDR3 is made up of 16 amino acids.

This sequence joins TRBV19 and TRBJ2-6; possibly TRBD2 for D (6 bases). This CDR3 has 18 amino acids. Deletions cut 9 bases from V and 4 bases from J, with 25 bases between. Germline lookup yields CDR1 LNHDA and CDR2 SQIVND (reference sequence). The CDR3 region has the DNA TGTGCCAGCCTCCGCGGGGTCCCTAAGACGCCCGGGGCCAACGTCCTGACTTTC. Encoded protein: CASLRGVPKTPGANVLTF.

The rearrangement uses TRBV7-9 and TRBJ2-3; 11 bases align to TRBD1. This CDR3 region has 17 residues. CDR1 and CDR2 from the germline V gene are SEHNR and FQNEAQ (reference sequence). J lost 3 bases, V lost 3 bases, and 8 bases had no gene match. CDR3 sequence (DNA): TGTGCCAGCAGCTTGTGGACAGGGGGCTCATTTACAGATACGCAGTATTTT. This codes for CASSLWTGGSFTDTQYF.

This rearrangement joins TRBV20-1 to TRBJ2-2; tentative D call: TRBD2 (7 bases). The length of the CDR3 is 14 residues. The germline gives CDR1 DFQATT, CDR2 SNEGSKA (reference sequence). Trimming cost V 3 bases and J 6 bases, with 14 bases left between them. CDR3 residues: CSASRRGGSGELFF. In DNA, the CDR3 is TGCAGTGCTAGTCGGAGGGGGGGGTCCGGGGAGCTGTTTTTT.

The rearrangement joins TRBV5-8 to TRBJ2-7; D might be TRBD2 (5 bases). From germline, CDR1 is SGHTS and CDR2 YDEGEE. The CDR3 contains 14 residues. V shed 0 bases and J shed 3 bases, with 10 bases lying between them. CDR3 nucleotide sequence: TGTGCCAGCAGCTTGGGACAAGACTACTACGAGCAGTACTTC. It encodes CASSLGQDYYEQYF.

The chain links TRBV19 to TRBJ1-4; TRBD1 matches 8 bases. Germline V gene lookup returns CDR1 LNHDA and CDR2 SQIVND (reference sequence). V was pared by 6 bases and J by 4 bases, with 1 base of the junction left unmatched. This CDR3 contains 13 residues. CDR3 in amino acids: CASRGQGNEKLFF. DNA of the CDR3: TGTGCCAGTAGAGGACAGGGTAATGAAAAACTGTTTTTT.

This clone has only a few counts. The genes are TRBV25-1 and TRBJ1-3, with a possible D match to TRBD1 (5 bases). V was clipped by 1 base and J by 16 bases, with 17 bases between them. This CDR3 has 13 residues. CDR1 is MGHDK and CDR2 is SYGVNS in the germline V gene. CDR3 sequence reads: CASSESKDNEKYF. The CDR3 DNA follows: TGTGCCAGCAGTGAATCGAAGGACAATGAGAAGTATTTT.

V is TRBV5-1 and J is TRBJ1-6; tentatively, D is TRBD1 (6 bases). The CDR3 consists of 17 residues. Trimming removed 1 base from V and 0 bases from J, with 11 bases in between. Germline V gives CDR1 SGHRS, CDR2 YFSETQ. In DNA, the CDR3 is TGCGCCAGCAGCTTGACAGGGCCCAGCTCCTATAATTCACCCCTCCACTTT. It is translated as CASSLTGPSSYNSPLHF.

The chain recombines TRBV4-1 with TRBJ2-7; the match to TRBD2 covers 11 bases. CDR1 and CDR2 from the germline V gene are MGHRA and YSYEKL. This CDR3 has 17 amino acids. The V gene end was trimmed by 1 base and the J gene end by 6 bases; junction bases not matched to a gene: 11. The CDR3 DNA reads TGCGCCAGCAGCCAAGTTCCCCTGCTAGCGGGGGGTGGCGAGCAGTACTTC. Its protein is CASSQVPLLAGGGEQYF.

This clone occurred a few times. The rearrangement joins TRBV28 to TRBJ1-2; unclear D gene. This CDR3 is built from 12 residues. Trimming shortened V by 6 bases and J by 8 bases, and 13 bases separated the two germline ends. Germline V gene sequence: CDR1 MDHEN, CDR2 SYDVKM. The CDR3 spells CASSPGIRGYTF. The CDR3 bases are TGTGCCAGCAGCCCAGGTATACGGGGCTACACCTTC.

The chain combines TRBV2 with TRBJ1-5; D is undetermined. With 6 bases removed from V and 0 bases from J, the gap between germline ends came to 12 bases. The germline CDR1 and CDR2 sequences are SNHLY and FYNNEI. The CDR3 runs to 15 residues. The DNA for the CDR3 is TGTGCCAGCAGCCCAAGCGGGTTTAGCAATCAGCCCCAGCATTTT. This encodes CASSPSGFSNQPQHF.

The V and J genes are TRBV30 and TRBJ1-1, with TRBD1 identical over 8 bases. J was trimmed by 4 bases and V by 3 bases; bases with no gene match: 10. Germline lookup yields CDR1 GTSNPN and CDR2 SVGIG (reference sequence). The CDR3 runs 15 residues. The CDR3 here is CAWRAGGLVSTEAFF. CDR3 nucleotides: TGTGCCTGGAGGGCAGGGGGCTTGGTAAGCACTGAAGCTTTCTTT.

The chain recombines TRBV12-3 or TRBV12-4 with TRBJ2-7, with D possibly matching TRBD2 (5 bases). The length of the CDR3 is 11 residues. Trimming removed 3 bases at V and 7 bases at J, with 7 bases between. CDR3 residues: CASSLGVEQYF. CDR3 nucleotides: TGTGCCAGCAGTTTGGGAGTGGAGCAGTACTTC.

V is TRBV5-1 and J is TRBJ2-7, with TRBD1 matching 9 bases. Germline V gene sequence: CDR1 SGHRS, CDR2 YFSETQ. The CDR3 consists of 13 residues. Losses at the gene ends were 8 bases for V and 7 bases for J; bases not matched to a gene: 10. For the CDR3, the DNA is TGCGCCAGTGCGGGACAGGGTGTGAAGGAGCAGTACTTC. Amino acids: CASAGQGVKEQYF.

The CDR3 reads CASRLAGGTYEQYF. The CDR3 DNA sequence: TGTGCCAGCAGACTAGCGGGGGGCACCTACGAGCAGTACTTC. This rearrangement joins TRBV6-5 to TRBJ2-7; TRBD2 matches at 12 bases. After removal of 6 bases from V and 2 bases from J, the junction contained 2 bases not matched to a gene. Germline loops: CDR1 MNHEY, CDR2 SVGAGI. CDR3 length: 14 amino acids.

The gene calls are TRBV3-1 (or the pseudogene TRBV3-2) and TRBJ2-2; the match to TRBD1 covers 9 bases. V shed 3 bases and J 4 bases; nucleotides not matched to a gene: 6. The CDR3 spans 16 residues. Germline values: CDR1 LGHDT, CDR2 YNNKEL (reference sequence). CDR3 DNA sequence: TGTGCCAGCAGCCATTCCGGGACAGGGATCACCGGGGAGCTGTTTTTT. Translating gives CASSHSGTGITGELFF.

This chain links TRBV25-1 with TRBJ1-4; possibly TRBD1 for D (6 bases). CDR1 is MGHDK and CDR2 is SYGVNS in the germline V gene. Trimming removed 6 bases from V and 7 bases from J, with 18 bases in between. CDR3 length: 15 residues. The CDR3: CASSLTGRYGEKLFF. For the CDR3, the DNA is TGTGCCAGCAGCCTAACAGGGCGGTATGGTGAAAAACTGTTTTTT. Full variable domain (rest looked up from reference TRBV25-1 and TRBJ1-4): EADIYQTPRYLVIGTGKKITLECSQTMGHDKMYWYQQDPGMELHLIHYSYGVNSTEKGDLSSESTVSRIRTEHFPLTLESARPSHTSQYLCASSLTGRYGEKLFFGSGTQLSVL.

The chain carries TRBV19 and TRBJ2-7, with D perhaps TRBD1 (5 bases). Germline lookup yields CDR1 LNHDA and CDR2 SQIVND (reference sequence). This CDR3 has 14 residues. V was cut by 6 bases and J by 0 bases, with 12 bases left in between. The CDR3 reads CASRPWQGSYEQYF. The CDR3 DNA is TGTGCCAGTAGGCCCTGGCAGGGCTCCTACGAGCAGTACTTC. Together with reference TRBV19 and TRBJ2-7, the CDR3 gives the full variable domain: DGGITQSPKYLFRKEGQNVTLSCEQNLNHDAMYWYRQDPGQGLRLIYYSQIVNDFQKGDIAEGYSVSREKKESFPLTVTSAQKNPTAFYLCASRPWQGSYEQYFGPGTRLTVT.

The table lists this clone with a count of one. This rearrangement joins TRBV11-1 to TRBJ1-1, with 9 bases matching TRBD1. J lost 3 bases, V lost 8 bases, and 7 bases had no gene match. The CDR3 is 14 amino acids. Germline CDR1 SGHAT, CDR2 FQDESV (reference sequence). This CDR3 reads CASQRTGVYTEAFF. The CDR3 nucleotides are TGTGCCAGCCAAAGGACAGGGGTGTACACTGAAGCTTTCTTT.

The chain combines TRBV12-3 or TRBV12-4 with TRBJ1-2; no definite D call. The CDR3 consists of 12 residues. V lost 6 bases and J lost 4, with 9 bases in between. CDR3: CASRRSFYGYTF. Here the CDR3 DNA reads TGTGCCAGCAGGAGGTCCTTCTATGGCTACACCTTC.